These 23 T cell receptor beta chains were sequenced from one sample in a study of T cells in Graves' hyperthyroidism and ophthalmopathy. Amplification of TCR beta CDR3 regions used RNA as the template. TCR CDR3 underwent first-round RT-PCR with the HTBI primer set. TCRdb re-analysed the multiplex PCR reads in MiXCR, keeping a single row per CDR3 protein. Here the sample spans roughly 600,000 distinct CDR3 sequences, 13% to 15% being singletons. Sequencing was done on a sample of blood. These receptors were taken from a woman in her forties or fifties with Graves' ophthalmopathy.

This clonotype has ten or more counts. This chain uses TRBV24-1 with TRBJ2-5; 9 bases fit TRBD1. Per the germline V gene, CDR1 is KGHDR and CDR2 is SFDVKD. The J segment lost 5 bases and the V segment lost 3 bases, leaving 9 bases of the junction unmatched. The CDR3 covers 16 residues. CDR3 protein: CATSDEQGAGGETQYF. The CDR3 nucleotides read TGTGCCACCAGTGATGAACAGGGGGCCGGTGGGGAGACCCAGTACTTC.

CDR3 amino acids: CASSVSNSRADTQYF. For the CDR3, the DNA is TGTGCCAGTAGTGTCAGCAACTCAAGGGCAGATACGCAGTATTTT. The rearrangement joins TRBV19 to TRBJ2-3; D unclear. This CDR3 comprises 15 residues. The V end was cut by 5 bases, the J end by 4 bases, with 16 bases between. Germline values: CDR1 LNHDA, CDR2 SQIVND (reference sequence).

The sample holds a few counts of this clonotype. This chain's CDR3 is CASGIWTGTKNTEAFF. The CDR3 region has the DNA TGTGCCAGCGGAATTTGGACAGGGACGAAGAACACTGAAGCTTTCTTT. This chain uses TRBV28 with TRBJ1-1; 8 nucleotides agree with TRBD1. The CDR3 contains 16 residues. The junction had 12 bases not matched to a gene; V was cut back by 8 bases and J by 1 base. The germline CDR1 and CDR2 sequences are MDHEN and SYDVKM.

This clonotype was counted ten times or more. The J gene is TRBJ2-2, the V gene TRBV6-1; 9 bases match TRBD1. The germline V gene encodes CDR1 MNHNS and CDR2 SASEGT. Trimming took 5 bases from V and 4 from J; bases not matched to a gene: 20. This CDR3 region has 20 residues. The CDR3 loop is CASSYFLLTGTGISTGELFF. In nucleotides, the CDR3 is TGTGCCAGCAGTTACTTCCTACTTACCGGGACAGGGATTAGCACCGGGGAGCTGTTTTTT.

The J gene is TRBJ2-1, the V gene TRBV27; maybe TRBD2 (6 bases). V lost 4 bases and J 9 bases, leaving 13 bases between the germline ends. The length of the CDR3 is 13 residues. The germline V gene encodes CDR1 MNHEY and CDR2 SMNVEV (reference sequence). CDR3 residues: CASSWVREAEQFF. The CDR3 bases are TGTGCCAGCAGTTGGGTCAGGGAGGCTGAGCAGTTCTTC.

Many counts were recorded for this clonotype. The chain has TRBV28 and TRBJ1-6; D might be TRBD1 (6 bases). This CDR3 has 15 amino acids. Germline CDR1 reads MDHEN; CDR2 reads SYDVKM. V was cut by 6 bases and J by 3 bases, with 12 bases left in between. Here the CDR3 DNA reads TGTGCCAGCAGCCCACCACAGGGCTATAATTCACCCCTCCACTTT. Translated, it gives CASSPPQGYNSPLHF.

This clonotype was seen a few times. J is TRBJ2-4 and V is TRBV7-9; 10 nucleotides match TRBD2. The CDR3 extends over 19 amino acids. V lost 2 bases and J lost 0; bases outside the gene matches: 10. The germline gives CDR1 SEHNR, CDR2 FQNEAQ (reference sequence). The CDR3 coding sequence is TGTGCCAGCAGCTTAAATTTCGGTCTAGCGGGAGTAGCCAAAAACATTCAGTACTTC. It codes for CASSLNFGLAGVAKNIQYF. Full variable domain (missing parts from reference TRBV7-9 and TRBJ2-4): DTGVSQNPRHKITKRGQNVTFRCDPISEHNRLYWYRQTLGQGPEFLTYFQNEAQLEKSRLLSDRFSAERPKGSFSTLEIQRTEQGDSAMYLCASSLNFGLAGVAKNIQYFGAGTRLSVL.

In its sample, this clonotype was seen many times. The J gene is TRBJ2-3, the V gene TRBV7-2; no clear D. The CDR3 runs 18 residues. V dropped 7 bases and J dropped 3 bases, with 26 bases sitting between them. Germline-derived CDR1 and CDR2 are SGHTA and FQGNSA. The CDR3, as DNA: TGTGCCAGCAAACCGTCACAGTCAGCCACGGAATATACAGATACGCAGTATTTT. It yields the protein CASKPSQSATEYTDTQYF.

This clonotype was counted between two and nine times. The J gene is TRBJ2-1, the V gene TRBV4-2; D is perhaps TRBD1 (5 bases). Germline V CDR1 and CDR2: LGHNA, YNFKEQ. Trimming stripped 0 bases from V and 5 bases from J, with 8 bases between. The CDR3 runs 14 residues. Here the CDR3 reads CASSQDVGDNEQFF. The CDR3 DNA reads TGTGCCAGCAGCCAAGATGTAGGGGACAATGAGCAGTTCTTC.

The chain links TRBV6-2 or TRBV6-3 to TRBJ2-1; 8 nucleotides match TRBD2. The germline gives CDR1 MNHEY, CDR2 SVGEGT. J lost 5 bases, V lost 5 bases, and 8 bases had no gene match. CDR3 size: 15 residues. CDR3: CASSGLAGLDNEQFF. For the CDR3, the DNA is TGTGCCAGCAGTGGGTTAGCGGGATTAGACAATGAGCAGTTCTTC.

About this clonotype itself: This could be a read error, since a much larger clone is one nucleotide away. This rearrangement joins TRBV28 to TRBJ2-3; TRBD1 might be the D (5 bases). CDR1 is MDHEN and CDR2 is SYDVKM in the germline V gene. The CDR3 is 15 amino acids. The CDR3 sequence: CASSSRATSTGTQYF. CDR3 DNA: TGTGCCAGCAGTTCAAGGGCCACCAGCACAGGTACGCAGTATTTT.

This clonotype was recorded many times. The genes are TRBV19 and TRBJ1-1; TRBD1 agrees at 7 bases. V was clipped by 0 bases and J by 6 bases; unmatched bases: 19. Germline V gives CDR1 LNHDA, CDR2 SQIVND (reference sequence). The CDR3 is 19 residues long. The CDR3 coding sequence is TGTGCCAGTAGTATAGATCTCAGGGACAGTACTTACACTATGGCTGAAGCTTTCTTT. Encoded protein: CASSIDLRDSTYTMAEAFF.

This clonotype was seen a handful of times. V usage is TRBV28 and J usage is TRBJ2-7; D gene unclear. The CDR3 sequence is 14 residues long. The ends were cut back, 6 bases at V and 2 bases at J, with 14 bases in the middle. The germline CDR1 and CDR2 sequences are MDHEN and SYDVKM. CDR3 sequence reads: CASSLIGPPYEQYF. CDR3 DNA sequence: TGTGCCAGCAGCCTGATTGGGCCCCCCTACGAGCAGTACTTC.

This clonotype was detected only a few times. The V and J genes are TRBV19 and TRBJ1-1, with D maybe TRBD1 (6 bases). CDR1 and CDR2 from the germline V gene are LNHDA and SQIVND (reference sequence). The CDR3 extends over 13 amino acids. Trimming cost V 6 bases and J 3 bases, with 11 bases left between them. CDR3 nucleotides: TGTGCCAGTAGCCGAGGACAGTACACTGAAGCTTTCTTT. Amino acid sequence: CASSRGQYTEAFF.

V usage is TRBV2 and J usage is TRBJ2-2; 12 bases are a match to TRBD2. The junction had 3 bases not matched to a gene; V was cut back by 2 bases and J by 5 bases. The CDR3 runs 16 residues. Per germline, CDR1 SNHLY and CDR2 FYNNEI. Here the CDR3 reads CASSEMTSGSTGELFF. CDR3 coding DNA: TGTGCCAGCAGTGAAATGACTAGCGGGAGTACCGGGGAGCTGTTTTTT.

This clonotype appeared a few times. The gene calls are TRBV5-1 and TRBJ2-1; 8 nucleotides line up with TRBD2. In germline, CDR1 is SGHRS, CDR2 YFSETQ. The CDR3 has 15 residues. Trimming at V came to 5 bases and at J to 7 bases, leaving 11 bases not matched to a gene. The CDR3 DNA is TGCGCCAGCAGTCGGGAGGGCCATAGCGGTAATGAGCAGTTCTTC. Its translation is CASSREGHSGNEQFF. Variable domain in full (rest from reference TRBV5-1 and TRBJ2-1): KAGVTQTPRYLIKTRGQQVTLSCSPISGHRSVSWYQQTPGQGLQFLFEYFSETQRNKGNFPGRFSGRQFSNSRSEMNVSTLELGDSALYLCASSREGHSGNEQFFGPGTRLTVL.

This clonotype has ten or more counts. The rearrangement joins TRBV19 to TRBJ1-5, with no clear D. V lost 7 bases and J lost 0, with 13 bases in between. This CDR3 spans 15 amino acids. From germline, CDR1 is LNHDA and CDR2 SQIVND (reference sequence). CDR3 amino acids: CASIPRRSSNQPQHF. DNA of the CDR3: TGTGCCAGTATCCCCCGCCGGAGTAGCAATCAGCCCCAGCATTTT.

This clonotype came up many times. The V and J genes are TRBV11-2 and TRBJ1-2; D is unresolved. The V end lost 1 base, the J end lost 2 bases, and 8 bases lay between the germline ends. CDR1 and CDR2 (germline): SGHAT, FQNNGV. This CDR3 has 14 residues. The CDR3 DNA sequence: TGTGCCAGCAGCTTAGGCGGGAGAAACTATGGCTACACCTTC. Protein: CASSLGGRNYGYTF.

The rearrangement joins TRBV20-1 to TRBJ1-4, with D possibly TRBD1 on 5 matching bases. CDR1 and CDR2 from the germline V gene are DFQATT and SNEGSKA (reference sequence). V was cut by 6 bases and J by 3 bases, with 20 bases left in between. The CDR3 consists of 16 residues. The CDR3 nucleotides are TGCAGTGCCGCCCGCGGGGGAGCCCCTTCTAATGAAAAACTGTTTTTT. This gives the protein CSAARGGAPSNEKLFF.

The CDR3 region has the DNA TGTGCCAGCAGCCTACGAGGGGAAGCCTACGAGCAGTACTTC. Protein: CASSLRGEAYEQYF. The rearrangement links TRBV27 to TRBJ2-7; D is tentatively TRBD1 or TRBD2 (5 bases each). Per the germline V gene, CDR1 is MNHEY and CDR2 is SMNVEV (reference sequence). The V end was cut by 6 bases, the J end by 2 bases, with 14 bases between. The CDR3 runs 14 residues.

The table lists this clonotype with many counts. The chain couples TRBV30 to TRBJ2-6; D gene ambiguous. Between the trimmed V and J ends, which lost 0 bases and 0 bases, there was a span of 3 bases. Germline values: CDR1 GTSNPN, CDR2 SVGIG (reference sequence). The CDR3 has 14 amino acids. The DNA for the CDR3 is TGTGCCTGGAGTGTAGGCTCTGGGGCCAACGTCCTGACTTTC. Amino acids: CAWSVGSGANVLTF.

This clonotype was detected ten times or more. The chain is built from TRBV18 and TRBJ1-1; 8 bases align to TRBD1. CDR1 and CDR2 (germline): KGHSH, LQKENI. V shed 5 bases, J shed 4 bases, and the junction held 3 bases outside the gene matches. The CDR3 extends over 13 amino acids. CDR3 residues: CASSYDRGTEAFF. CDR3 DNA: TGTGCCAGCTCATACGACAGGGGCACTGAAGCTTTCTTT.

The gene calls are TRBV25-1 and TRBJ1-1; no clear D. Trimming took 3 bases from V and 3 from J, leaving 11 bases between them. The germline CDR1 and CDR2 sequences are MGHDK and SYGVNS. The CDR3 is 14 residues long. The CDR3 sequence is CASSDGPTDTEAFF. CDR3 bases: TGTGCCAGCAGTGACGGACCCACGGACACTGAAGCTTTCTTT. The full variable domain, with the rest looked up from reference TRBV25-1 and TRBJ1-1, is EADIYQTPRYLVIGTGKKITLECSQTMGHDKMYWYQQDPGMELHLIHYSYGVNSTEKGDLSSESTVSRIRTEHFPLTLESARPSHTSQYLCASSDGPTDTEAFFGQGTRLTVV.